This T cell receptor beta chain was recovered during a study of T cells in Graves' hyperthyroidism and ophthalmopathy (dated by TCRdb to about 2019). Looking at the study overall: Peripheral blood samples were taken at the time of initial diagnosis, prior to any treatment. To identify distinguishing TCR V-J signatures, a discovery cohort of about 95 patients was used, comprising roughly 45 with Graves' ophthalmopathy and around 57 with stable Graves' hyperthyroidism. An independent validation cohort of fewer than 20 hyperthyroidism patients and approximately 16 patients who later progressed to ophthalmopathy tested prospective prediction of ophthalmopathy. The 75 to 100 discovery patients were randomly split 7:3 into training and test sets. In addition, the study compared T-cell repertoires in thyroid tissue and in blood from a handful of Graves' hyperthyroidism patients. Following sampling, methimazole starting at 30 mg daily was given to hyperthyroidism patients, and high-dose intravenous methylprednisolone was given to ophthalmopathy patients. The paper reports TCR Vbeta CDR3 sequencing of some 140 peripheral blood samples: approximately 41 ophthalmopathy, approximately 74 hyperthyroidism and approximately 17 progressor patients.

Moderately to severely active disease, a Clinical Activity Score of at least 3, a NOSPECS grade of at least 4, and a duration under 3 months were present in ophthalmopathy patients. Patients with uncontrolled infections, other autoimmune diseases, pregnancy or lactation were excluded. Diagnoses were based on clinical symptoms, serum thyroxine and TRAb, thyroid ultrasound and orbital computed tomography. PBMCs were separated from approximately 10 ml of fresh peripheral blood using Ficoll-Paque density gradient centrifugation. Total RNA was extracted using Trizol reagent, and RNA quality was assessed on an Agilent 2100 Bioanalyzer. TCR beta CDR3 regions were amplified from RNA transcripts. The TCR CDR3 was subjected to a first round of RT-PCR using the HTBI primer set and the Qiagen OneStep RT-PCR kit. Libraries were constructed in a second round of multiplex PCR, after which size selection and purification were performed. The libraries were sequenced on an Illumina HiSeq2000 using paired-end 100 bp reads. The paper's processing steps were these. SOAPnuke was used to process the raw data, removing reads that contained adapters or uncalled bases, had a mean Phred below 15, or lacked an exact match to the constant primer or identifier. High-quality paired reads were merged using COPE v1.2.5, and each unique nucleotide sequence was defined as a clonotype. Clonotypes were aligned to IMGT TRBV, TRBD and TRBJ reference segments using MiTCR v1.1. Only V-J combinations with frequency above 0.0001, covering about 99% of repertoires, were analysed. A TCS score was defined as the ratio of F50 (clonal expansion) to E x V (chaos), with BLOSUM62-based TCRdist applied between CDR3 peptides within each V-J. Welch's t-statistics and random forest reduced around 520 V-J features to 10 to 15, which were used in a naive Bayes classifier (R e1071). Clones were called with MiXCR by TCRdb after fastp trimmed the public reads at Q25, and only in-frame beta chains were retained. Here each entry gathers all rows of one CDR3 protein and keeps the most common genes and DNA. The V and J calls and clone size come from TCRdb's table, not from the authors' own analysis. The sample table contains 660,000 or so distinct CDR3 sequences; only one count was recorded for around 20% of them. In total, the top ten clones hold about 34% of the sample.

Comment on this clonotype: Its recognized antigen is unknown. Per-nucleotide qualities are absent, and no much larger clonotype sits a single base away.

The paper's findings and limits, for the study overall: Most expanded thyroid clonotypes (frequency above 0.001) were also detected in blood, a finding suggesting that blood repertoires may reflect thyroid immune responses. A 13 V-J signature model separated ophthalmopathy from stable hyperthyroidism, with over 85% sensitivity and just under 84% specificity in cross-validation and 80%/75% in testing. During validation, the model predicted progression to ophthalmopathy a median of around 6 months ahead of onset, with more than 55% sensitivity and 72% to 80% specificity. Sample size was not statistically predetermined, and blinding of investigators to group allocation was not performed.

The TCR originated in a man aged 25 to 45 with Graves' ophthalmopathy. The source material was blood.

The nucleotide sequence reads TGTGCCAGCAGCGTAGATGTCTTCGGGGATGGCCAAGAGACCCAGTACTTC. Translated, this gives CASSVDVFGDGQETQYF. This chain is built from TRBV9 and TRBJ2-5; TRBD2 is a weak D gene call, 5 bases matching. From cysteine to phenylalanine, the CDR3 is 17 amino acids long. Only the CDR3 region is kept as DNA, spanning 51 bases read in frame from base 1. CDR1 is given as SGDLS and CDR2 as YYNGEE, both from the germline V gene. V gives up 0 bases and J gives up 1 base, and the segment between their germline ends measures 16 bases.